This entry describes one TCR beta chain. This sample stems from a study of blood T cell repertoires in COVID-19. Between the trimmed V and J ends, which lost 5 bases and 8 bases, there was a span of 18 bases. There are 15 residues in the CDR3. Germline V lookup: CDR1 MNHEY, CDR2 SMNVEV (reference sequence). As processed by the authors: Estimation of nucleated cell counts relied on the amplification of reference gene primers. TCRdb's table, derived via immunoSEQ multiplex PCR, lists solely in-frame clones and lacks some. That table is the source of V, J and clone size, and D and trimming were worked out from the DNA. Altogether about 50,000 clones are present, over 85% being singletons, with the ten largest covering around 3.7%.

What was sequenced was peripheral blood. This sequence joins TRBV27 and TRBJ1-4, with D possibly being TRBD1 (5 bases). The receptor's source is a human donor in a cohort sampled during active COVID-19. CDR3 nucleotide sequence: TGTGCCAGCAGTCTTTCCCGGCAGGGCGGCGAAAAACTGTTTTTT. Translated: CASSLSRQGGEKLFF.